The 13 T cell receptor beta chains in this list originate from one sample, sequenced in a study of T cell responses to AZD1222 COVID-19 vaccine. TCRdb's table, derived via immunoSEQ multiplex PCR, lists solely in-frame clones and lacks some. Found here are approximately 97,000 clones, about 88% of them singletons; the top ten hold 5%. The specimen comprised peripheral blood, sampled on day 0 of AZD1222 vaccination. The receptor source for this set is an adult in good health.

J is TRBJ1-2 and V is TRBV19; 9 nucleotides agree with TRBD1. CDR1 is LNHDA, CDR2 SQIVND, per germline (reference sequence). V was pared by 5 bases and J by 2 bases, with 6 bases of the junction left unmatched. This CDR3 has 15 residues. The CDR3 loop is CASSGQGFRNYGYTF. The CDR3 coding sequence is TGTGCCAGTAGTGGACAGGGGTTCCGAAACTATGGCTACACCTTC.

The chain employs TRBV5-1 and TRBJ2-3, with TRBD1 matching 8 bases. Germline V CDR1 and CDR2: SGHRS, YFSETQ. This CDR3 region has 13 residues. V lost 4 bases, J lost 4 bases, and 2 bases stayed unmatched. The DNA for the CDR3 is TGCGCCAGCAGCCGGACAGGGCCAGATACGCAGTATTTT. This translates into CASSRTGPDTQYF. The variable domain in full, completed from reference TRBV5-1 and TRBJ2-3, reads KAGVTQTPRYLIKTRGQQVTLSCSPISGHRSVSWYQQTPGQGLQFLFEYFSETQRNKGNFPGRFSGRQFSNSRSEMNVSTLELGDSALYLCASSRTGPDTQYFGPGTRLTVL.

The chain carries TRBV7-9 and TRBJ2-5, with a possible D match to TRBD1 (6 bases). The CDR3 spans 14 residues. Germline V gene sequence: CDR1 SEHNR, CDR2 FQNEAQ (reference sequence). Trimming shortened V by 7 bases and J by 2 bases, and 14 bases separated the two germline ends. The CDR3 spells CASTTGHPQETQYF. Written as DNA, the CDR3 is TGTGCCAGCACCACGGGACACCCACAAGAGACCCAGTACTTC. The full variable domain, rest sourced from reference TRBV7-9 and TRBJ2-5, is DTGVSQNPRHKITKRGQNVTFRCDPISEHNRLYWYRQTLGQGPEFLTYFQNEAQLEKSRLLSDRFSAERPKGSFSTLEIQRTEQGDSAMYLCASTTGHPQETQYFGPGTRLLVL.

In regard to this clone: One end of the junction fails to match germline, which may point to a read error. This sequence joins TRBV9 and TRBJ2-6; 9 bases line up with TRBD2. Per the germline V gene, CDR1 is SGDLS and CDR2 is YYNGEE. The CDR3 is 19 residues long. The CDR3 region is CARSGGGGGLSSGANVLTF. DNA for the CDR3: TGTGCCCGCAGCGGGGGCGGGGGGGGCCTCAGCTCTGGGGCCAACGTCCTGACTTTC. Drawing the rest from reference TRBV9 and TRBJ2-6, the complete variable domain is DSGVTQTPKHLITATGQRVTLRCSPRSGDLSVYWYQQSLDQGLQFLIQYYNGEERAKGNILERFSAQQFPDLHSELNLSSLELGDSALYFCARSGGGGGLSSGANVLTFGAGSRLTVL.

The gene calls are TRBV27 and TRBJ2-7; 7 bases fit TRBD1. The CDR3 has 14 amino acids. Germline lookup yields CDR1 MNHEY and CDR2 SMNVEV (reference sequence). The V segment lost 5 bases and the J segment 3 bases; nucleotides outside the gene matches: 7. The CDR3 is CASSLRDRDYEQYF. DNA for the CDR3: TGTGCCAGCAGTCTGAGGGACAGAGACTACGAGCAGTACTTC.

The rearrangement uses TRBV7-2 and TRBJ2-3; either TRBD1 or TRBD2 may fit D (5 bases each). Deletions cut 8 bases from V and 2 bases from J, with 11 bases between. The CDR3 loop spans 13 amino acids. The germline CDR1 and CDR2 sequences are SGHTA and FQGNSA. CDR3 DNA: TGTGCCAGCCGGGGCGATTACACAGATACGCAGTATTTT. It specifies CASRGDYTDTQYF.

This chain uses TRBV5-1 with TRBJ1-2; the match to TRBD1 covers 9 bases. The CDR3 totals 17 residues. Per the germline V gene, CDR1 is SGHRS and CDR2 is YFSETQ. Trimming removed 4 bases from V and 5 bases from J; junction bases left unmatched: 15. The CDR3 DNA sequence: TGCGCCAGCAGCCTACAATTTCCGGGACAGGGCCTTTATGGCTACACCTTC. This gives the protein CASSLQFPGQGLYGYTF.

This clone is a singleton in its sample. CDR3 loop: CASSSGSGTYEQYF. The DNA of the CDR3 is TGTGCCAGCAGCTCCGGGAGCGGGACCTACGAGCAGTACTTC. The rearrangement links TRBV7-9 to TRBJ2-7, with 7 nucleotides matching TRBD2. After removal of 4 bases from V and 2 bases from J, the junction contained 5 bases not matched to a gene. CDR1 and CDR2 from the germline V gene are SEHNR and FQNEAQ (reference sequence). The CDR3 is made up of 14 amino acids.

V gene TRBV3-1 (or the pseudogene TRBV3-2) combines with J gene TRBJ1-1; no firm D call. The V gene lost 10 bases and the J gene lost 5 bases, with 14 bases spanning the gap. CDR1 LGHDT and CDR2 YNNKEL come from the germline V gene (reference sequence). The CDR3 is 12 residues long. The CDR3: CATGWGRTEAFF. The CDR3 DNA is TGTGCCACCGGATGGGGTAGGACTGAAGCTTTCTTT.

The chain uses TRBV2 and TRBJ1-2; D is perhaps TRBD1 (5 bases). Germline assignment: CDR1 SNHLY and CDR2 FYNNEI. The CDR3 length is 15 residues. V was shortened by 5 bases and J by 8 bases, with 21 bases between the two germline ends. The CDR3 nucleotides are TGTGCCAGCAGTTCCCCGCGGGGCGCCTCCTTCGGCTACACCTTC. Encoded protein: CASSSPRGASFGYTF. Variable domain in full (rest from reference TRBV2 and TRBJ1-2): EPEVTQTPSHQVTQMGQEVILRCVPISNHLYFYWYRQILGQKVEFLVSFYNNEISEKSEIFDDQFSVERPDGSNFTLKIRSTKLEDSAMYFCASSSPRGASFGYTFGSGTRLTVV.

The rearrangement links TRBV9 to TRBJ1-4, with 10 bases aligning to TRBD1. Germline V gene sequence: CDR1 SGDLS, CDR2 YYNGEE. Trimming cost V 4 bases and J 8 bases; bases outside gene matches: 11. The CDR3 is made up of 16 amino acids. The CDR3 region is CASSRDGGTGAEKLFF. The CDR3 DNA reads TGTGCCAGCAGCAGAGACGGCGGGACAGGGGCCGAAAAACTGTTTTTT.

The rearrangement joins TRBV27 to TRBJ2-7; D is perhaps TRBD1 (6 bases). The CDR3 spans 17 residues. V was trimmed by 2 bases and J by 0 bases, leaving 17 bases between them. Germline CDR1 MNHEY, CDR2 SMNVEV (reference sequence). In DNA, the CDR3 is TGTGCCAGCAGTTTACGCCCCTCAGGGGCCTACTCCTACGAGCAGTACTTC. Its protein product is CASSLRPSGAYSYEQYF.

To note about this clone: This CDR3 is also generated by other DNA sequences in the sample. V usage is TRBV28 and J usage is TRBJ1-5; D possibly corresponds to TRBD1 (6 bases). The germline V and J ends were trimmed by 3 bases and 1 base, with 13 bases remaining between them. The CDR3 is 16 amino acids. Germline-derived CDR1 and CDR2 are MDHEN and SYDVKM. CDR3 in DNA: TGTGCCAGCAGTTTGGGGGGGGGCAGGAGCAATCAGCCCCAGCATTTT. It yields the protein CASSLGGGRSNQPQHF.